The 18 T cell receptor beta chains below all came from one sample that was sequenced in a study of human T cells and chemical hapten exposure. MiXCR was run by TCRdb on the RACE reads, yielding one entry per CDR3 protein. The data hold approximately 90,000 distinct CDR3 sequences, with about 8.7% observed a single time. Stated time point: healthy volunteer bleed at 2 weeks. Total RNA extraction was carried out from unfractionated whole blood. The specimen sequenced was whole blood. All receptors come from a female donor in good health. Some clones in this sample may be carry-over from other donors' samples.

This clonotype was found many times. The rearrangement joins TRBV7-9 to TRBJ1-4; no clear D gene. The CDR3 covers 16 residues. Trimming took 5 bases from V and 6 from J, leaving 19 bases between them. The V gene's germline CDR1 is SEHNR and CDR2 FQNEAQ (reference sequence). CDR3 loop: CASSPESGLGYEKLFF. CDR3 nucleotides: TGTGCCAGCAGCCCTGAGTCGGGCCTAGGATATGAAAAACTGTTTTTT.

This clonotype showed up many times. This sequence joins TRBV6-1 and TRBJ1-5, with D unresolved. The CDR3 covers 13 residues. V shed 9 bases and J shed 6 bases, with 15 bases lying between them. Germline assignment: CDR1 MNHNS and CDR2 SASEGT. The DNA for the CDR3 is TGTGCCAGTCAGCGGGAGACGAGTCAGCCCCAGCATTTT. As protein: CASQRETSQPQHF.

This clonotype appeared many times. The CDR3 sequence is CASSPGPQRAEAFF. The CDR3, as DNA: TGTGCCAGCTCTCCCGGGCCCCAGAGAGCTGAAGCTTTCTTT. This chain uses TRBV18 with TRBJ1-1; D is undetermined. The CDR3 has 14 residues. Trimming took 6 bases from V and 6 from J, leaving 17 bases between them. Germline CDR1 KGHSH, CDR2 LQKENI.

The V and J genes are TRBV2 and TRBJ1-2, with 12 bases aligning to TRBD1. The ends lost 6 bases at V and 4 bases at J; junction bases unmatched: 6. The germline CDR1 and CDR2 sequences are SNHLY and FYNNEI. The CDR3 totals 15 residues. The CDR3 sequence: CASRPGQGAGYGYTF. For the CDR3, the DNA is TGTGCCAGCAGACCGGGACAGGGGGCAGGCTATGGCTACACCTTC.

For this clonotype: A much larger clone is a single base away; this may be a read error. This CDR3 is CASSYPALYSNQPQNF. Written as DNA, the CDR3 is TGTGCCAGCAGTTACCCCGCCTTATATAGCAATCAGCCCCAGAATTTT. This chain uses TRBV6-2 or TRBV6-3 with TRBJ1-5; D gene unclear. Germline CDR1 MNHEY, CDR2 SVGEGT. The CDR3 spans 16 residues.

The J gene is TRBJ2-3, the V gene TRBV6-2 or TRBV6-3; 11 nucleotides line up with TRBD2. The CDR3 totals 17 residues. Unmatched junction bases numbered 12, after V lost 4 bases and J lost 6 bases. CDR1 is MNHEY and CDR2 is SVGEGT in the germline V gene. For the CDR3, the DNA is TGTGCCAGCAGTTGGGGGACTAGCGGAAGCCCACTGGATACGCAGTATTTT. Translating gives CASSWGTSGSPLDTQYF.

The chain recombines TRBV6-5 with TRBJ2-5; 9 bases agree with TRBD1. V was pared by 6 bases and J by 4 bases, with 12 bases of the junction left unmatched. This CDR3 contains 16 residues. The germline CDR1 and CDR2 sequences are MNHEY and SVGAGI. The CDR3 loop is CASRTQGARGGETQYF. Written as DNA, the CDR3 is TGTGCCAGCAGAACACAGGGGGCGCGAGGGGGAGAGACCCAGTACTTC.

This clonotype was picked up a small number of times. This rearrangement joins TRBV12-3 or TRBV12-4 to TRBJ1-5; possibly TRBD1 for D (5 bases). The CDR3 sequence is 17 residues long. The V end was cut by 3 bases, the J end by 2 bases, with 17 bases between. The CDR3 loop is CASSFLSGAGGNQPQHF. CDR3 in DNA: TGTGCCAGCAGTTTTTTATCCGGGGCTGGGGGCAATCAGCCCCAGCATTTT.

This clonotype was seen many times. The chain joins TRBV29-1 to TRBJ2-3; 9 bases are a match to TRBD2. V shed 5 bases, J shed 4 bases, and the junction held 13 bases outside the gene matches. Germline V gene lookup returns CDR1 SQVTM and CDR2 ANQGSEA. The CDR3 extends over 16 amino acids. The DNA for the CDR3 is TGCAGCGTTCCCCAAGATAGCGGGAGATGGGCAGATACGCAGTATTTT. Amino acid sequence: CSVPQDSGRWADTQYF.

The chain has TRBV24-1 and TRBJ2-1; 13 bases are shared with TRBD2. With V trimmed by 7 bases and J by 7 bases, 6 bases remained unmatched. Germline values: CDR1 KGHDR, CDR2 SFDVKD. This CDR3 comprises 15 residues. This CDR3 reads CATSQLAGGPNEQFF. The CDR3 DNA reads TGTGCCACCAGCCAACTAGCGGGAGGGCCGAATGAGCAGTTCTTC.

This clonotype occurred many times. This chain connects TRBV4-2 to TRBJ2-7; 10 nucleotides match TRBD2. Losses at the gene ends were 4 bases for V and 5 bases for J; bases not matched to a gene: 8. This CDR3 contains 15 residues. Germline values: CDR1 LGHNA, CDR2 YNFKEQ. The CDR3 loop reads CASSRTLAGADEQYF. The DNA for the CDR3 is TGTGCCAGCAGCCGTACTCTAGCGGGAGCTGACGAGCAGTACTTC.

This clonotype was seen a few times. The CDR3 DNA reads as TGTGCCAGCAGTCCTCTAAGGGGTATGAATCAGCCCCAGCATTTT. Protein product: CASSPLRGMNQPQHF. The chain is built from TRBV6-2 or TRBV6-3 and TRBJ1-5; a weak D match, TRBD1 (5 bases). The CDR3 loop spans 15 amino acids. Germline CDR1 is MNHEY and CDR2 is SVGEGT. Trimming removed 5 bases at V and 4 bases at J, with 15 bases between.

Only a few counts were recorded for this clonotype. The chain joins TRBV2 to TRBJ1-1; D is unresolved. Germline V gene lookup returns CDR1 SNHLY and CDR2 FYNNEI. The V gene lost 8 bases and the J gene lost 8 bases, with 12 bases spanning the gap. The CDR3 has 11 residues. The CDR3 DNA reads as TGTGCCAGCTGGGCACGCTTGGAAGCTTTCTTT. Translated, it gives CASWARLEAFF. Together with reference TRBV2 and TRBJ1-1, the CDR3 gives the full variable domain: EPEVTQTPSHQVTQMGQEVILRCVPISNHLYFYWYRQILGQKVEFLVSFYNNEISEKSEIFDDQFSVERPDGSNFTLKIRSTKLEDSAMYFCASWARLEAFFGQGTRLTVV.

This clonotype occurred a few times. The rearrangement uses TRBV2 and TRBJ2-5; D not certain. The V gene lost 0 bases and the J gene lost 4 bases, with 6 bases spanning the gap. Per the germline V gene, CDR1 is SNHLY and CDR2 is FYNNEI. This CDR3 is 13 amino acids long. The CDR3 region is CASSEALRETQYF. CDR3 in DNA: TGTGCCAGCAGTGAAGCGCTTCGAGAGACCCAGTACTTC.

This clonotype was picked up many times. The chain has TRBV2 and TRBJ1-3; D call uncertain. Trimming removed 5 bases at V and 4 bases at J, with 6 bases between. The CDR3 has 12 amino acids. Germline CDR1 and CDR2: SNHLY and FYNNEI. This CDR3 is CASSRAGNTIYF. The CDR3 nucleotides are TGTGCCAGCAGTCGAGCCGGAAACACCATATATTTT.

The rearrangement links TRBV27 to TRBJ2-1, with 8 positions matching TRBD1. J lost 2 bases, V lost 6 bases, and 9 bases had no gene match. There are 16 residues in the CDR3. The germline V gene has CDR1 MNHEY and CDR2 SMNVEV (reference sequence). The CDR3 here is CASRRTGNLAYNEQFF. In DNA form, the CDR3 reads TGTGCCAGCAGAAGGACAGGGAATCTCGCCTACAATGAGCAGTTCTTC.

This clonotype showed up just a few times. The CDR3 protein is CASSLDLARVRDEQYF. CDR3 DNA sequence: TGTGCCAGCAGCTTAGATCTGGCCAGGGTGAGAGACGAGCAGTACTTC. The rearrangement links TRBV7-2 to TRBJ2-7, with D possibly matching TRBD1 (5 bases). V lost 1 base to trimming and J lost 5 bases, with 18 bases between them. This CDR3 is built from 16 residues. Germline values: CDR1 SGHTA, CDR2 FQGNSA.

This rearrangement joins TRBV7-9 to TRBJ2-3, with D uncertain. Trimming removed 2 bases at V and 6 bases at J, with 9 bases between. This CDR3 contains 13 residues. Germline-derived CDR1 and CDR2 are SEHNR and FQNEAQ (reference sequence). The CDR3 nucleotides are TGTGCCAGCAGCTTAATGACAACCGATACGCAGTATTTT. It translates to CASSLMTTDTQYF.